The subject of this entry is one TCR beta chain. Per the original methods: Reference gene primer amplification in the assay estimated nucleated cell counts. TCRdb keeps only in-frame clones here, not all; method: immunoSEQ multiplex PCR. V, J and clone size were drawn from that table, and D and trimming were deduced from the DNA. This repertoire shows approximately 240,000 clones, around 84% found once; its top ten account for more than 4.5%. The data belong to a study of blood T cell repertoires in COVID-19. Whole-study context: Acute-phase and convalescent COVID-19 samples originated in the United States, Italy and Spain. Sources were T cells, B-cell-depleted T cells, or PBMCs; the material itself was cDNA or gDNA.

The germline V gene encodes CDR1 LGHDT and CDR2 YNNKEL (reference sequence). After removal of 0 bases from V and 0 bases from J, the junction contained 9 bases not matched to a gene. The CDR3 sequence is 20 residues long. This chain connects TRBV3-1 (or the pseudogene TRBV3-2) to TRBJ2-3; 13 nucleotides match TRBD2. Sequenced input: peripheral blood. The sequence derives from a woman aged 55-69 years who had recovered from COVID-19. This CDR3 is CASSQETSGGPNYSTDTQYF. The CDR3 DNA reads TGTGCCAGCAGCCAAGAGACTAGCGGGGGGCCCAACTATAGCACAGATACGCAGTATTTT.